A single T cell receptor (beta chain) is shown here with its context. What it binds is not known. These data come from a study of siplizumab effects on memory and regulatory T cells. This CDR3 contains 17 residues. The V gene's germline CDR1 is SGHTA and CDR2 FQGNSA. Trimming cost V 0 bases and J 0 bases; bases outside gene matches: 5. General study findings and limits: Researchers could not give a naive or memory phenotype to roughly 75-96% of proliferating CD4+ or CD8+ clones. The diversity of naive T cells seemed greater than that of memory cells, and their alloresponse contribution seemed major. Controls had 25% to 30% Treg-derived mappable alloreactive CD4+ clones on average, versus about 70% with siplizumab. Significant reduction of alloreactive sequences traceable to unstimulated CD4+ memory cells was observed with siplizumab.

The repertoire was sequenced with immunoSEQ multiplex PCR; TCRdb's copy has only in-frame clones and lacks some. The table shows roughly 120,000 clones, with approximately 94% occurring only once. The sequenced material came from non-Treg CD4+ T cells sorted from blood. The chain has TRBV7-2 and TRBJ1-3; 7 nucleotides align to TRBD1. This TCR came from a human donor in good health. CDR3 in amino acids: CASSLAGGQVSGNTIYF. The CDR3 DNA follows: TGTGCCAGCAGCTTAGCAGGAGGACAGGTCTCTGGAAACACCATATATTTT.